These T cell receptor beta chains were read from a single sample in a study of Graves' ophthalmopathy and Graves' hyperthyroidism. TCRdb re-analysed the multiplex PCR reads in MiXCR, keeping a single row per CDR3 protein. The sample shows about 620,000 distinct CDR3 sequences, about 20% of them seen only once. Sequenced: peripheral blood. These receptors originate from a woman aged 18-29 years with stable Graves' hyperthyroidism. Some clones in this sample may be carry-over from other donors' samples. The CDR3 runs from the conserved cysteine through the conserved F or W. D genes are given only for firm matches. The listing skips clone size in some rows; elsewhere it reads once, few, many or a size class.

>TRBJ2-7|TRBV28|-|-
TGTGCCAGCAGTTTAACGGGTCGGGGCGAGCAGTACTTC
CASSLTGRGEQYF
>TRBJ1-1|TRBV6-1|few|-
TGTGCCAGCAGTGTCCGGCAGGGCACTGAAGCTTTCTTT
CASSVRQGTEAFF
>TRBJ2-4|TRBV20-1|many|-
TGCAGTGCTAGGCTAGCGAAAAACATTCAGTACTTC
CSARLAKNIQYF
>TRBJ2-2|TRBV20-1|many|-
TGCAGTGCTAGAGATTGGAAGAACACCGGGGAGCTGTTTTTT
CSARDWKNTGELFF
>TRBJ2-7|TRBV7-2|many|TRBD2
TGTGCCAGCAGCCCGCGGGGGGGCCGTTTTTACGAGCAGTACTTC
CASSPRGGRFYEQYF
>TRBJ1-2|TRBV12-3/TRBV12-4|-|-
TGTGCCAGCAGCCCCCGGGCCCGCTATGGCTACACCTTC
CASSPRARYGYTF
>TRBJ1-2|TRBV20-1|few|TRBD1
TGCAGTGCCGCCAGGGGGCACGACTATGGCTACACCTTC
CSAARGHDYGYTF
>TRBJ1-1|TRBV5-1|-|-
TGCGCCAGCAGCTTGGGGGTTCAGATACGGAACACTGAAGCTTTCTTT
CASSLGVQIRNTEAFF
>TRBJ2-7|TRBV15|-|-
TGTGCCACCAGCAGAGATCTCGCGGAATACGAGCAGTACTTC
CATSRDLAEYEQYF
>TRBJ2-3|TRBV6-5|many|-
TGTGCCAGCAGCTACGACAGAAACACAGATACGCAGTATTTT
CASSYDRNTDTQYF
>TRBJ1-3|TRBV7-3|few|TRBD1
TGTGCCAGCAGCCGGACAGGGGGCATTGGAAACACCATATATTTT
CASSRTGGIGNTIYF
>TRBJ2-2|TRBV29-1|few|-
TGCAGCGCCGGGACTTTCACAACCGGGGAGCTGTTTTTT
CSAGTFTTGELFF
>TRBJ1-1|TRBV4-1|many|-
TGCGCCAGCAGCCAAGCCACGGGCCTTAGGCGGACTGAAGCTTTCTTT
CASSQATGLRRTEAFF
>TRBJ2-5|TRBV20-1|-|TRBD2
TGCAGTGCTCCCACTAGCGGGGGGGCTTGGGAGACCCAGTACTTC
CSAPTSGGAWETQYF
>TRBJ2-4|TRBV7-8|many|-
TGTGCCAGCAGCTTAGCGGGGACGGATTTAAACATTCAGTACTTC
CASSLAGTDLNIQYF
>TRBJ1-1|TRBV30|many|TRBD1
TGTGCCTGGAGTGCCGGACAGGGGGCACCCGAAGCTTTCTTT
CAWSAGQGAPEAFF
>TRBJ2-7|TRBV28|many|TRBD1
TGTGCCAGCACTTACCAGGGGGCCTCCTACGAGCAGTACTTC
CASTYQGASYEQYF
>TRBJ1-5|TRBV30|many|-
TGTGCCTGGAGTTCGGACCGACTCCAGCCCCAGCATTTT
CAWSSDRLQPQHF
>TRBJ1-1|TRBV11-1|-|-
TGTGCCAGCACCCCGGGGGTCCCTCTCGGGGACACTGAAGCTTTCTTT
CASTPGVPLGDTEAFF
>TRBJ2-3|TRBV4-1|-|TRBD2
TGCGCCAGCAGCCCTAATGGGGGGGATAGCACAGATACGCAGTATTTT
CASSPNGGDSTDTQYF
>TRBJ1-1|TRBV19|-|-
TGTGCCACCAACGACGGGAACACTGAAGCTTTCTTT
CATNDGNTEAFF
>TRBJ1-2|TRBV20-1|many|TRBD1
TGCAGTGCGTATGGACAGGCCTATGGCTACACCTTC
CSAYGQAYGYTF
>TRBJ2-7|TRBV7-4|-|TRBD2
TGTGCCAGCAGCCTTACTAGCGGGGCGTTCTACGAGCAGTACTTC
CASSLTSGAFYEQYF
>TRBJ2-7|TRBV6-1|-|-
TGTGCCAGCACCAACAAACGTGGGGCGTTCCACTACGAGCAGTACTTC
CASTNKRGAFHYEQYF
>TRBJ1-3|TRBV6-4|many|-
TGTGCCAGCAGGCCCGGCGTAGGGAGAGGATCCTCTGGAAACACCATATATTTT
CASRPGVGRGSSGNTIYF
>TRBJ1-1|TRBV30|many|TRBD1
TGTGCCTGGAGTGTATCCAGGGGGCGGACTGAAGCTTTCTTT
CAWSVSRGRTEAFF